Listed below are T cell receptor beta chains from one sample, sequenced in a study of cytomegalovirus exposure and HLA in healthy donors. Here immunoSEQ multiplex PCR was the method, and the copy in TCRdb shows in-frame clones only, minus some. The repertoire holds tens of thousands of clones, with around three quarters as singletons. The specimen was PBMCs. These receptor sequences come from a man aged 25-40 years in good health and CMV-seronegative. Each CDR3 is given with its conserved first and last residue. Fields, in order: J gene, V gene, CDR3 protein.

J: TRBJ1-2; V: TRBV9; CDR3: CASGGDRYGYTF
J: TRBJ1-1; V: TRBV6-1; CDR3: CASRGGQGVGTEAFF
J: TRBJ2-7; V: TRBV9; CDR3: CASSVTSGGNYEQYF
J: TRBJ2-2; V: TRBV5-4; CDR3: CASSNGQRTGELFF
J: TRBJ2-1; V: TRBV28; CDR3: CASSLGTIYNEQFF
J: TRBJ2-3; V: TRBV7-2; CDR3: CASSRGLATDTQYF
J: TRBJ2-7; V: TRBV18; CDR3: CASSPGSSLEQYF
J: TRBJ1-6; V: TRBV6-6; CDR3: CASRPGDSYNSPLHF
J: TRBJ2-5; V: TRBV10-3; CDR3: CAIRTDRGQETQYF
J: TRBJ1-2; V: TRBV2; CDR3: CASSNRGNGYTF
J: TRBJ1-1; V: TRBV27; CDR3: CASTKKGLGNTEAFF
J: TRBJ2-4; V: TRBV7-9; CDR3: CASIPGQGNIQYF
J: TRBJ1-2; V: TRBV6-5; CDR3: CASSLRAYGYTF
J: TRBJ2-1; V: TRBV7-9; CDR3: CASSFDKLTGRHNEQFF
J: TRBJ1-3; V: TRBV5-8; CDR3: CASSLQAGLGNTIYF
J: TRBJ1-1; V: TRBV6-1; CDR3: CASSRDTYSTEAFF
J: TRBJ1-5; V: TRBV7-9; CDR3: CASSLAGGRPQHF
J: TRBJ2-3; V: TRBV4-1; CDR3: CASSLSPAGGSTDTQYF
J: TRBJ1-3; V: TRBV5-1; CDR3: CASSEEGQPSTIYF
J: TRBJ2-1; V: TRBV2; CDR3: CASTGQGNEQFF
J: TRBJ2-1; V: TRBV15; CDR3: CATSIRDRDNEQFF
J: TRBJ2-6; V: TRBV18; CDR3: CASSPPGGAGANVLTF
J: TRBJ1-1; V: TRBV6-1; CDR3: CASSEVRPGQGLMNTEAFF
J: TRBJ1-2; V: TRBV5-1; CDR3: CASSLDDIPYGYTF
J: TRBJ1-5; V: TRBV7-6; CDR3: CASSSAAGHQPQHF
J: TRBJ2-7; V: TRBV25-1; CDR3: CASRGGSYEQYF
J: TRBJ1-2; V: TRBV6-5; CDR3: CASSRQGAVGYTF
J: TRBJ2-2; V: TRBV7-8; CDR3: CASSFFPGQGNTGELFF
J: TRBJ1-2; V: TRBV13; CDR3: CASSRQNYYGYTF
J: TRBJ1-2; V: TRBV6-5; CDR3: CASSLGKTGKSGYTF
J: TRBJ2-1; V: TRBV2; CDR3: CASSETRTSGGHNEQFF
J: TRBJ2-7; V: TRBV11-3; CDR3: CASSLRQGTPYEQYF
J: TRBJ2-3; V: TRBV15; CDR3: CATSRDREAGVSDTQYF
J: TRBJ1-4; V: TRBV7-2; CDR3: CASSWTANEKLFF
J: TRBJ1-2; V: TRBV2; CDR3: CASSEGRDIYGYTF
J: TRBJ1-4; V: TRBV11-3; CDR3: CASSLDRFEKLFF
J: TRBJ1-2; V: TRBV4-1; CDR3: CASSQPPRGLNF
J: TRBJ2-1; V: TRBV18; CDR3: CASSLLSSQHNEQFF
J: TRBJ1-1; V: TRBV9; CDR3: CASSGGHLNTEAFF
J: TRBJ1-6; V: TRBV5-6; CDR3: CASSPSTGDYNSPLHF
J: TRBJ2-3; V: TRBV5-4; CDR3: CASSHKTGSPDTQYF
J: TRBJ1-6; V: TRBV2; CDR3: CASRKDKNYSPLHF
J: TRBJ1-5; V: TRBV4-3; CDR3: CASSQTGFSNQPQHF
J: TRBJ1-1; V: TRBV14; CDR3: CASSQGQNTEAFF
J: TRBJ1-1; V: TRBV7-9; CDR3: CASSFTGAVKGTEAFF
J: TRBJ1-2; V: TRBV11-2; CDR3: CASSGTGIYGYTF
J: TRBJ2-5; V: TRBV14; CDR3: CASSSNLFFRGPQETQYF
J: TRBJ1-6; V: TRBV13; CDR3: CASSSGEQGGNSPLHF
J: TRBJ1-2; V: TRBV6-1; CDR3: CASSFPLQDGYTF
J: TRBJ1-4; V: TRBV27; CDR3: CASSSGFEKLFF
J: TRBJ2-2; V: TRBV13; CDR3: CASSSNEGSGTGELFF
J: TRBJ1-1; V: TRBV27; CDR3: CASSTRQGWTTKAFF